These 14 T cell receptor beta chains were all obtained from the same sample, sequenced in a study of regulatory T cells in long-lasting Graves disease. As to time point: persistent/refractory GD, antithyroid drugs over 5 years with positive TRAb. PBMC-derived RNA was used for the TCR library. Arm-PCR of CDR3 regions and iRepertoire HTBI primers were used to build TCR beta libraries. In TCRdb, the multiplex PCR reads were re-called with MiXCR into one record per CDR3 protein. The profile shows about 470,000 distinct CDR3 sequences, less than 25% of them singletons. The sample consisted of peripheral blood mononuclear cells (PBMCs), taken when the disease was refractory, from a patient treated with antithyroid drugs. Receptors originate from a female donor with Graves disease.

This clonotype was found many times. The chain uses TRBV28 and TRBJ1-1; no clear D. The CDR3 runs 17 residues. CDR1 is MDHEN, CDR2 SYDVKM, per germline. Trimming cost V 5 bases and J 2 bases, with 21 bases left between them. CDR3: CASSPWTRSFRNTEAFF. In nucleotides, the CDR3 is TGTGCCAGCAGTCCGTGGACTAGGTCATTTCGTAACACTGAAGCTTTCTTT.

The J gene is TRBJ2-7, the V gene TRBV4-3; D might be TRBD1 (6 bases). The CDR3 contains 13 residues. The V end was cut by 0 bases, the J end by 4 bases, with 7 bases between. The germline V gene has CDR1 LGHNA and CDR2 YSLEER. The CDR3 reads CASSQDGQYEQYF. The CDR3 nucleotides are TGCGCCAGCAGCCAAGATGGACAGTACGAGCAGTACTTC.

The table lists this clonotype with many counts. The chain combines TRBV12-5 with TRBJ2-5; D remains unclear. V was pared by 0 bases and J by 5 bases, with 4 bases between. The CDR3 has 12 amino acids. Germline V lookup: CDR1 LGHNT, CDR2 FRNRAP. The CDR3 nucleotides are TGTGCTAGTGGTTTGGTATCGGAGACCCAGTACTTC. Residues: CASGLVSETQYF.

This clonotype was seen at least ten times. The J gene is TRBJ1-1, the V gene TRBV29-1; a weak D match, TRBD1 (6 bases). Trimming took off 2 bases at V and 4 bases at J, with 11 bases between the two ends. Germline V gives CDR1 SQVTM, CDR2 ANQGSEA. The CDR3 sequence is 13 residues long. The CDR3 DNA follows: TGCAGCGTTGAAATCTCGGACAGCACTGAAGCTTTCTTT. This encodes CSVEISDSTEAFF. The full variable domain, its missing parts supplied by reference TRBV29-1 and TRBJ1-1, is SAVISQKPSRDICQRGTSLTIQCQVDSQVTMMFWYRQQPGQSLTLIATANQGSEATYESGFVIDKFPISRPNLTFSTLTVSNMSPEDSSIYLCSVEISDSTEAFFGQGTRLTVV.

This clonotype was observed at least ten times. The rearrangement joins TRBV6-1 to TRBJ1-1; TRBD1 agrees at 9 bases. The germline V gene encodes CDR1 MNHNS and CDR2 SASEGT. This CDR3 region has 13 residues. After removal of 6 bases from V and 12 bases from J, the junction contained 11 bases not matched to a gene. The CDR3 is CASRPGTGSKTFF. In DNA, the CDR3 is TGTGCCAGCAGACCCGGGACAGGGAGTAAAACTTTCTTT.

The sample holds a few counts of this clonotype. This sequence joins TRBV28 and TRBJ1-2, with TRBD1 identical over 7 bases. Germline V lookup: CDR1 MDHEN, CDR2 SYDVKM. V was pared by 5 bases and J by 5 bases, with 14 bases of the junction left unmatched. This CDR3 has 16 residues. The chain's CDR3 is CASSQLTGIIMYGYTF. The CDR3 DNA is TGTGCCAGCAGTCAACTGACAGGGATAATAATGTATGGCTACACCTTC.

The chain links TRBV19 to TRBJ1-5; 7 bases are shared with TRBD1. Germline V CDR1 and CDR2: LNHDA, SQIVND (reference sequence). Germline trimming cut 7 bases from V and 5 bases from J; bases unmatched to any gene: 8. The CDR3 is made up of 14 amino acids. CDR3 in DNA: TGTGCCAGTATCCGACAGGGAGGTGATCAGCCCCAGCATTTT. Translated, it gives CASIRQGGDQPQHF.

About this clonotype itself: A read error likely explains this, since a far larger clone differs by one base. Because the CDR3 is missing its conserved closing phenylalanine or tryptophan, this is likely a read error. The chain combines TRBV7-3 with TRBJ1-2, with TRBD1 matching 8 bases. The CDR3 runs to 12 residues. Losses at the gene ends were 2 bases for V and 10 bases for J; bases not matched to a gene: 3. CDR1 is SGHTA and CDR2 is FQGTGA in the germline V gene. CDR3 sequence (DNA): TGTGCCAGCAGCTTACCCAGGGGGCCCTACACCTCC. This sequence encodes CASSLPRGPYTS.

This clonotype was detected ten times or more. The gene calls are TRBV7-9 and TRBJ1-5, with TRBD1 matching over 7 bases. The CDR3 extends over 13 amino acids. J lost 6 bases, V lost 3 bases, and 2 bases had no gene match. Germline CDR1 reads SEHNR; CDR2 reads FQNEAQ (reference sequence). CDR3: CASSFGTVQPQHF. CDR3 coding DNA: TGTGCCAGCAGCTTCGGGACAGTTCAGCCCCAGCATTTT.

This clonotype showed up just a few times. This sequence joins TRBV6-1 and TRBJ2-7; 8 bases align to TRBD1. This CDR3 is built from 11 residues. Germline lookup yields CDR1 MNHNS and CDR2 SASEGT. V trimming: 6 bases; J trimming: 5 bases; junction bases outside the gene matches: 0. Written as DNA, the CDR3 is TGTGCCAGCAGGGACAGGGACGAGCAGTACTTC. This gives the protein CASRDRDEQYF.

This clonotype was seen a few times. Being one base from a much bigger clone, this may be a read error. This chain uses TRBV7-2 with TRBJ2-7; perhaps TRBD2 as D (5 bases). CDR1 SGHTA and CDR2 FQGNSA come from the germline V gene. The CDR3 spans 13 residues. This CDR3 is CASGLAHHYEQYF. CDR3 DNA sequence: TGTGCCAGCGGCTTAGCGCACCACTACGAGCAGTACTTC.

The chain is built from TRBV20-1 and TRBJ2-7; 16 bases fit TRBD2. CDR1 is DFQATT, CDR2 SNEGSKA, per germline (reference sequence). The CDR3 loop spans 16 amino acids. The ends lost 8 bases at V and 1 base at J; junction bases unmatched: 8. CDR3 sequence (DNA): TGCAGTACTACCGGGACTAGCGGGAGGGGTTCCTACGAGCAGTACTTC. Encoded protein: CSTTGTSGRGSYEQYF.

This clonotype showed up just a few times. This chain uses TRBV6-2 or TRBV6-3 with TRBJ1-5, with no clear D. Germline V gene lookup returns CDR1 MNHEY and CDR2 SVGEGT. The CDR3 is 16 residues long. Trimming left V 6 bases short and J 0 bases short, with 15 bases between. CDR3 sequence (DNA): TGTGCCAGCAGGGACCACAGCTTACTTAGCAATCAGCCCCAGCATTTT. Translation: CASRDHSLLSNQPQHF.

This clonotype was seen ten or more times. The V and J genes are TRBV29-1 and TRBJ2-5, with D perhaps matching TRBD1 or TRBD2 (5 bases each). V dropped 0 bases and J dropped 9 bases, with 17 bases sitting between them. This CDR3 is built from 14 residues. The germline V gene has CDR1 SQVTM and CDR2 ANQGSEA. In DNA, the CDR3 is TGCAGCGTTGAAGAGGGGGAGCCCCCAAGGGCCCAGTACTTC. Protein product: CSVEEGEPPRAQYF.